Each of the 17 T cell receptor beta chains below was sequenced from the same sample in a study of cytomegalovirus exposure and HLA in healthy donors. It was with 60 Vbeta and 13 Jbeta primers that the PCR ran. Sequencing was performed with immunoSEQ multiplex PCR; in TCRdb, only in-frame clones are kept and a portion is missing. Its clone listing holds 85,000 to 110,000 clones. The sequenced material came from PBMCs. The receptors were gathered from a man aged 40-49 years in good health and CMV-seronegative.

The chain recombines TRBV12-1 with TRBJ2-5; TRBD2 is taken as the D call from the table, unchecked against the DNA. TRBV12-1 constitutes a pseudogene. CDR3 length: 15 amino acids. CDR3: CASSSLAGGPETQYF. CDR3 DNA: TGTGCCAGCAGCTCCCTAGCGGGGGGGCCAGAGACCCAGTACTTC.

The rearrangement links TRBV19 to TRBJ2-2, with D possibly matching TRBD1 (5 bases). The CDR3 contains 14 residues. The ends were cut back, 2 bases at V and 4 bases at J, with 8 bases in the middle. Germline assignment: CDR1 LNHDA and CDR2 SQIVND (reference sequence). CDR3 DNA: TGTGCCAGTAGTATAAGACAGATCACCGGGGAGCTGTTTTTT. Its translation: CASSIRQITGELFF.

V and J are TRBV28 and TRBJ1-1; D perhaps matches TRBD1 (5 bases). The V end lost 2 bases, the J end lost 1 base, and 8 bases lay between the germline ends. Germline-derived CDR1 and CDR2 are MDHEN and SYDVKM. CDR3 length: 14 residues. The CDR3 loop is CASSLGQKNTEAFF. The CDR3 DNA is TGTGCCAGCAGTTTAGGACAAAAGAACACTGAAGCTTTCTTT.

V usage is TRBV18 and J usage is TRBJ2-2, with 10 bases fitting TRBD1. The CDR3 totals 16 residues. The V and J ends lost 8 bases and 3 bases, in that order; junction bases with no gene match: 9. Germline CDR1 KGHSH, CDR2 LQKENI. CDR3 amino acids: CASRTGGTGHTGELFF. CDR3 coding DNA: TGTGCCAGCCGGACAGGGGGAACAGGACACACCGGGGAGCTGTTTTTT. Drawing the rest from reference TRBV18 and TRBJ2-2, the complete variable domain is NAGVMQNPRHLVRRRGQEARLRCSPMKGHSHVYWYRQLPEEGLKFMVYLQKENIIDESGMPKERFSAEFPKEGPSILRIQQVVRGDSAAYFCASRTGGTGHTGELFFGEGSRLTVL.

The chain links TRBV11-2 to TRBJ2-3, with 8 bases that match TRBD2. The junction had 7 bases not matched to a gene; V was cut back by 6 bases and J by 5 bases. Germline assignment: CDR1 SGHAT and CDR2 FQNNGV. The CDR3 has 14 amino acids. The CDR3 reads CASRPTSGVDTQYF. The DNA of the CDR3 is TGTGCCAGCAGACCAACTAGCGGCGTAGATACGCAGTATTTT.

The chain is built from TRBV5-1 and TRBJ2-3; D may be TRBD2 (7 bases). Germline CDR1 is SGHRS and CDR2 is YFSETQ. The CDR3 length is 14 residues. Trimming removed 2 bases at V and 4 bases at J, with 11 bases between. CDR3 in amino acids: CASSFGGLADTQYF. CDR3 bases: TGCGCCAGCAGCTTCGGGGGGCTCGCAGATACGCAGTATTTT.

The J gene is TRBJ2-1, the V gene TRBV11-2; 8 bases are shared with TRBD2. The CDR3 sequence is 16 residues long. V gave up 5 bases and J gave up 7 bases; unmatched junction bases: 13. Germline loops: CDR1 SGHAT, CDR2 FQNNGV. The CDR3 here is CASSRTGLVLKNEQFF. CDR3 bases: TGTGCCAGCAGCCGTACGGGACTAGTTCTGAAAAATGAGCAGTTCTTC.

The rearrangement uses TRBV7-7 and TRBJ2-1; TRBD1 matches at 12 bases. Looked up from germline, CDR1 is SSHAT and CDR2 is FNYEAQ (reference sequence). Germline trimming cut 5 bases from V and 4 bases from J; bases unmatched to any gene: 6. The CDR3 length is 16 residues. CDR3 coding DNA: TGTGCCAGCAGCCCGGGGACAGGGGGCAGGTACAATGAGCAGTTCTTC. Its protein is CASSPGTGGRYNEQFF. The full variable domain, completed using reference TRBV7-7 and TRBJ2-1, is GAGVSQSPRYKVTKRGQDVTLRCDPISSHATLYWYQQALGQGPEFLTYFNYEAQPDKSGLPSDRFSAERPEGSISTLTIQRTEQRDSAMYRCASSPGTGGRYNEQFFGPGTRLTVL.

The rearrangement uses TRBV19 and TRBJ1-1, with D perhaps TRBD1 (5 bases). CDR1 and CDR2 from the germline V gene are LNHDA and SQIVND (reference sequence). Trimming pared 6 bases from V and 3 bases from J, leaving 14 bases between. The length of the CDR3 is 14 residues. CDR3 sequence reads: CASSQRGGDTEAFF. CDR3 DNA sequence: TGTGCCAGTAGCCAGAGGGGAGGGGACACTGAAGCTTTCTTT.

The gene calls are TRBV5-6 and TRBJ1-1; 12 bases agree with TRBD1. The CDR3 is made up of 15 amino acids. V gave up 3 bases and J gave up 8 bases; unmatched junction bases: 8. Germline V gives CDR1 SGHDT, CDR2 YYEEEE. This CDR3 is CASSSYGTGGKEAFF. The CDR3 DNA reads as TGTGCCAGCAGCTCTTACGGGACAGGGGGCAAGGAAGCTTTCTTT.

The rearrangement links TRBV27 to TRBJ2-3; 7 bases line up with TRBD2. The germline gives CDR1 MNHEY, CDR2 SMNVEV (reference sequence). The CDR3 is made up of 16 amino acids. V gave up 3 bases and J gave up 5 bases; unmatched junction bases: 11. DNA for the CDR3: TGTGCCAGCAGTTTTGGAGCGGGGAGAGCCCTAGATACGCAGTATTTT. It codes for CASSFGAGRALDTQYF.

V usage is TRBV2 and J usage is TRBJ2-1, with D perhaps TRBD2 (7 bases). Germline V gene data show CDR1 as SNHLY and CDR2 as FYNNEI. The V gene lost 4 bases and the J gene lost 8 bases, with 12 bases spanning the gap. This CDR3 has 13 amino acids. In nucleotides, the CDR3 is TGTGCCAGCAGTGGCGGGGGCAGTTATGAGCAGTTCTTC. The encoded protein is CASSGGGSYEQFF.

The chain carries TRBV10-2 and TRBJ2-5; the match to TRBD2 covers 7 bases. Germline CDR1 WSHSY, CDR2 SAAADI. Trimming took 7 bases from V and 5 from J; bases not matched to a gene: 7. The CDR3 spans 13 residues. In nucleotides, the CDR3 is TGCGCCAGCAAACTCGCGGGAGACGAGACCCAGTACTTC. Translation gives CASKLAGDETQYF.

V is TRBV4-2 and J is TRBJ2-2; D not certain. The germline V gene encodes CDR1 LGHNA and CDR2 YNFKEQ. Trimming took 4 bases from V and 7 from J, leaving 13 bases between them. This CDR3 spans 14 amino acids. CDR3 DNA: TGTGCCAGCAGCCCAGAGGTGACGGGCGGGGAGCTGTTTTTT. This gives the protein CASSPEVTGGELFF.

CDR3: CAWSPGRNTEAFF. CDR3 bases: TGTGCCTGGAGTCCAGGGCGGAACACTGAAGCTTTCTTT. The chain is built from TRBV30 and TRBJ1-1, with D perhaps matching TRBD1 (5 bases). There are 13 residues in the CDR3. Germline assignment: CDR1 GTSNPN and CDR2 SVGIG (reference sequence). The V gene lost 2 bases and the J gene lost 1 base, with 8 bases spanning the gap.

The genes are TRBV5-1 and TRBJ1-2, with 9 bases matching TRBD1. CDR3 size: 14 residues. The V and J ends lost 4 bases and 4 bases, in that order; junction bases with no gene match: 5. Germline V gene sequence: CDR1 SGHRS, CDR2 YFSETQ. DNA for the CDR3: TGCGCCAGCAGCAAGGGACAGGGCGGCTATGGCTACACCTTC. As protein: CASSKGQGGYGYTF.

The rearrangement uses TRBV27 and TRBJ1-6; weak D call: TRBD1 (5 bases). The length of the CDR3 is 15 residues. Between the trimmed V and J ends, which lost 0 bases and 6 bases, there was a span of 9 bases. The germline gives CDR1 MNHEY, CDR2 SMNVEV (reference sequence). For the CDR3, the DNA is TGTGCCAGCAGTTTATCGATGACAGTTAATTCACCCCTCCACTTT. As protein: CASSLSMTVNSPLHF.